This TCR beta chain comes out of a study of cytomegalovirus exposure and HLA in healthy donors. The CDR3 length is 15 residues. Trimming removed 3 bases from V and 3 bases from J; junction bases left unmatched: 5. Germline assignment: CDR1 ENHRY and CDR2 SYGVKD. Regarding the study as a whole: Later work found most CMV-associated TCR beta chains apparently HLA-restricted. TCR beta sequences numbering around 15,000 were associated with HLA alleles at 0.05 false discovery rate in a later analysis. Common viral pathogens (according to a later analysis) appeared linked to several of the most significant clusters.

To note about this clone: Antigen specificity is unknown.

Both 60 Vbeta primers and 13 Jbeta primers went into the PCR. Only in-frame clones appear in the TCRdb table, and some are missing; sequencing was by immunoSEQ multiplex PCR. The sample consists of about 130,000 clones, roughly four fifths of them appearing once. The rearrangement links TRBV10-3 to TRBJ2-7, with 10 bases lining up with TRBD1. This sequence was found in a boy younger than 10 in good health and CMV-seronegative. Sequencing was done on a sample of PBMCs. The CDR3 is CAISEAGQGIYEQYF. The CDR3 DNA reads as TGTGCCATCAGTGAAGCGGGACAGGGGATCTACGAGCAGTACTTC.